This record looks at one T cell receptor beta chain sequence and its context. This sample was taken from a study of blood T cell repertoires in COVID-19. The CDR3 runs 15 residues. Trimming at V came to 2 bases and at J to 3 bases, leaving 4 bases not matched to a gene. Germline CDR1 reads KGHSH; CDR2 reads LQKENI. Here immunoSEQ multiplex PCR was the method, and the copy in TCRdb shows in-frame clones only, minus some. The repertoire consists of about 320,000 clones, with around 84% occurring once and the leading ten covering less than 11%. The clonotype was recovered from a woman between 18 and 29 years old who had recovered from COVID-19. The chain links TRBV18 to TRBJ1-2; TRBD1 matches 9 bases. What was sequenced was PBMCs or T cells enriched from blood (not recorded which). As DNA, the CDR3 is TGTGCCAGCTCACCAGGGACAGGGAGGCACTATGGCTACACCTTC. It is translated as CASSPGTGRHYGYTF.